This T cell receptor (beta chain) was found in a study of blood T cell repertoires in COVID-19. The CDR3 runs to 13 residues. Germline CDR1 reads GTSNPN; CDR2 reads SVGIG (reference sequence). V was trimmed by 2 bases and J by 8 bases, leaving 12 bases between them. This clone has at least ten counts. TCRdb's table, derived via immunoSEQ multiplex PCR, lists solely in-frame clones and lacks some. The sample records about 190,000 clones, approximately 84% being singletons. The specimen was PBMCs or T cells enriched from blood (not recorded which). This TCR was sampled from a woman in her thirties who had recovered from COVID-19. V gene TRBV30 combines with J gene TRBJ2-2; TRBD2 might be the D (6 bases). CDR3 sequence (DNA): TGTGCCTGGAGTCGGGGGATAGCGGGGGAGCTGTTTTTT. This gives the protein CAWSRGIAGELFF. Together with reference TRBV30 and TRBJ2-2, the CDR3 gives the full variable domain: SQTIHQWPATLVQPVGSPLSLECTVEGTSNPNLYWYRQAAGRGLQLLFYSVGIGQISSEVPQNLSASRPQDRQFILSSKKLLLSDSGFYLCAWSRGIAGELFFGEGSRLTVL.